One and the same sample provided the 21 T cell receptor beta chains below, sequenced in a study of early stage breast cancer tumors. The repertoire was sequenced with immunoSEQ multiplex PCR; TCRdb's copy has only in-frame clones and lacks some. Among about 30,000 clones listed, 72% were seen once. The specimen sequenced was blood. The receptors originated from a person between 50 and 60 years old with breast cancer.

The CDR3 DNA reads TGTGCCAGCAGCTTATCGGCAGGGAACTACAATGAGCAGTTCTTC. Translating gives CASSLSAGNYNEQFF. The rearrangement joins TRBV7-8 to TRBJ2-1, with D possibly matching TRBD1 (5 bases). Germline lookup yields CDR1 SGHVS and CDR2 FQNEAQ. V was trimmed by 2 bases and J by 3 bases, leaving 11 bases between them. The CDR3 length is 15 residues.

The chain carries TRBV7-2 and TRBJ1-5; D uncertain. V gave up 5 bases and J gave up 4 bases, with 9 bases separating them. Germline V gene data show CDR1 as SGHTA and CDR2 as FQGNSA. CDR3 length: 13 amino acids. CDR3: CASSLGPNQPQHF. CDR3 coding DNA: TGTGCCAGCAGCCTGGGCCCGAATCAGCCCCAGCATTTT.

The chain links TRBV27 to TRBJ2-1; TRBD1 matches at 7 bases. The junction had 3 bases not matched to a gene; V was cut back by 1 base and J by 0 bases. Germline V gene data show CDR1 as MNHEY and CDR2 as SMNVEV (reference sequence). The CDR3 covers 16 residues. CDR3 in DNA: TGTGCCAGCAGTTTATTCGGACAGGTCTCCTACAATGAGCAGTTCTTC. Amino acid sequence: CASSLFGQVSYNEQFF.

The V call is TRBV27, the J call TRBJ1-1; D ambiguous. Trimming shortened V by 2 bases and J by 4 bases, and 5 bases separated the two germline ends. Germline loops: CDR1 MNHEY, CDR2 SMNVEV (reference sequence). This CDR3 comprises 12 residues. The CDR3 spells CASSLKGTEAFF. The CDR3 bases are TGTGCCAGCAGTTTAAAAGGCACTGAAGCTTTCTTT.

This clone was observed at least ten times. This sequence joins TRBV29-1 and TRBJ1-1, with D perhaps TRBD1 (5 bases). The V and J ends lost 6 bases and 8 bases respectively, with 10 bases between them. Looked up from germline, CDR1 is SQVTM and CDR2 is ANQGSEA. The CDR3 contains 10 residues. The CDR3 sequence: CSVGAGEAFF. The CDR3 nucleotides are TGCAGCGTCGGGGCAGGGGAAGCTTTCTTT.

This rearrangement joins TRBV11-2 to TRBJ2-1; 7 bases match TRBD1. Trimming removed 0 bases from V and 6 bases from J; junction bases left unmatched: 8. The CDR3 spans 16 residues. Germline lookup yields CDR1 SGHAT and CDR2 FQNNGV. The CDR3 is CASSLDLTGSINEQFF. The DNA of the CDR3 is TGTGCCAGCAGCTTAGACCTGACAGGGAGTATCAATGAGCAGTTCTTC.

The chain has TRBV9 and TRBJ2-2, with D possibly TRBD1 on 7 matching bases. V was trimmed by 3 bases and J by 6 bases, leaving 24 bases between them. CDR3 length: 18 amino acids. The germline CDR1 and CDR2 sequences are SGDLS and YYNGEE. The CDR3 is CASSALPQTGTAAGELFF. The CDR3 DNA reads TGTGCCAGCAGCGCCCTCCCCCAGACAGGGACTGCCGCCGGGGAGCTGTTTTTT.

This clone was counted a few times. The genes are TRBV6-5 and TRBJ2-5, with 13 nucleotides matching TRBD2. Germline values: CDR1 MNHEY, CDR2 SVGAGI. After removal of 6 bases from V and 5 bases from J, the junction contained 6 bases not matched to a gene. The CDR3 is 15 residues long. The DNA for the CDR3 is TGTGCCAGCAGAACAGGACTAGCGGGAGCCGAGACCCAGTACTTC. The encoded protein is CASRTGLAGAETQYF.

The chain couples TRBV5-1 to TRBJ2-1; a possible D gene is TRBD1 (6 bases). The CDR3 has 16 residues. The germline V gene encodes CDR1 SGHRS and CDR2 YFSETQ. V was clipped by 2 bases and J by 3 bases, with 15 bases between them. The CDR3 region has the DNA TGCGCCAGCAGCTTAATGTATGGGGGCGTCTACAATGAGCAGTTCTTC. Its protein is CASSLMYGGVYNEQFF.

This clone has more than one count but fewer than ten. J is TRBJ1-1 and V is TRBV2, with a tentative D call TRBD1 (6 bases). This CDR3 is built from 13 residues. Looked up from germline, CDR1 is SNHLY and CDR2 is FYNNEI. Trimming removed 7 bases at V and 7 bases at J, with 16 bases between. CDR3 nucleotide sequence: TGTGCCAGCAAGGTGGGGGGGCGGGATGAAGCTTTCTTT. This translates into CASKVGGRDEAFF.

This clone turned up a few times. V is TRBV19 and J is TRBJ2-7; 10 bases match TRBD2. There are 15 residues in the CDR3. The germline gives CDR1 LNHDA, CDR2 SQIVND (reference sequence). The V and J ends lost 2 bases and 1 base, in that order; junction bases with no gene match: 2. CDR3 coding DNA: TGTGCCAGTAGTATACCTAGCGGGAGATCCTACGAGCAGTACTTC. This codes for CASSIPSGRSYEQYF.

This chain connects TRBV7-9 to TRBJ2-1, with D perhaps matching TRBD1 or TRBD2 (5 bases each). Germline CDR1 and CDR2: SEHNR and FQNEAQ (reference sequence). V lost 1 base and J 0 bases, leaving 19 bases between the germline ends. There are 19 residues in the CDR3. CDR3 loop: CASSLEPGRRILSYNEQFF. The CDR3 region has the DNA TGTGCCAGCAGCTTAGAGCCGGGACGAAGGATTCTCTCCTACAATGAGCAGTTCTTC.

The chain couples TRBV5-5 to TRBJ2-1, with 8 bases identical to TRBD1. The ends lost 3 bases at V and 7 bases at J; junction bases unmatched: 9. CDR1 and CDR2 (germline): SGHKS, YYEKEE (reference sequence). The CDR3 runs 15 residues. DNA for the CDR3: TGTGCCAGCAGCTACCGGGGACAGGACACGAATGAGCAGTTCTTC. It encodes CASSYRGQDTNEQFF.

The gene calls are TRBV5-6 and TRBJ1-2; D is perhaps TRBD1 (5 bases). The CDR3 extends over 13 amino acids. V lost 3 bases and J lost 4, with 10 bases in between. Germline CDR1 SGHDT, CDR2 YYEEEE. CDR3 amino acids: CASSSGQTYGYTF. The CDR3 DNA follows: TGTGCCAGCAGCTCCGGACAAACCTATGGCTACACCTTC.

The chain joins TRBV9 to TRBJ1-5; D is possibly TRBD1 (5 bases). Germline CDR1 is SGDLS and CDR2 is YYNGEE. With 3 bases removed from V and 7 bases from J, the gap between germline ends came to 14 bases. CDR3 length: 14 residues. In nucleotides, the CDR3 is TGTGCCAGCAGCGAAGGGGAGGTGGGGCAGCCCCAGCATTTT. Its translation: CASSEGEVGQPQHF.

The chain is built from TRBV7-3 and TRBJ1-2; tentative D call: TRBD1 (6 bases). CDR3 length equals 13 residues. Per the germline V gene, CDR1 is SGHTA and CDR2 is FQGTGA. Trimming shortened V by 5 bases and J by 9 bases, and 16 bases separated the two germline ends. CDR3 sequence: CASSESGGASYTF. In DNA, the CDR3 is TGTGCCAGCAGCGAATCCGGGGGCGCGAGCTACACCTTC.

This chain connects TRBV7-9 to TRBJ1-2; 9 bases align to TRBD1. With V trimmed by 4 bases and J by 6 bases, 6 bases remained unmatched. From germline, CDR1 is SEHNR and CDR2 FQNEAQ (reference sequence). The CDR3 spans 14 residues. CDR3 residues: CASSYGTGRDGYTF. CDR3 DNA: TGTGCCAGCAGCTATGGGACAGGGAGGGATGGCTACACCTTC.

The rearrangement uses TRBV6-1 and TRBJ2-5; D may be TRBD1 (5 bases). The CDR3 is made up of 13 amino acids. V lost 3 bases to trimming and J lost 4 bases, with 9 bases between them. Germline V gives CDR1 MNHNS, CDR2 SASEGT. The CDR3 protein is CASSEGLVETQYF. For the CDR3, the DNA is TGTGCCAGCAGTGAGGGGCTGGTAGAGACCCAGTACTTC.

This clone was seen only a few times. The chain carries TRBV30 and TRBJ1-5; D might be TRBD1 (5 bases). V was clipped by 5 bases and J by 2 bases, with 13 bases between them. This CDR3 has 14 residues. CDR1 is GTSNPN and CDR2 is SVGIG in the germline V gene (reference sequence). The CDR3 DNA is TGTGCCTGGGCAGTTCAGGGTGGCAATCAGCCCCAGCATTTT. Its protein product is CAWAVQGGNQPQHF. Filled out from reference TRBV30 and TRBJ1-5, the complete variable domain reads SQTIHQWPATLVQPVGSPLSLECTVEGTSNPNLYWYRQAAGRGLQLLFYSVGIGQISSEVPQNLSASRPQDRQFILSSKKLLLSDSGFYLCAWAVQGGNQPQHFGDGTRLSIL.

The genes are TRBV6-5 and TRBJ1-5; 7 bases line up with TRBD1. There are 15 residues in the CDR3. Trimming at V came to 0 bases and at J to 7 bases, leaving 6 bases not matched to a gene. CDR1 and CDR2 (germline): MNHEY, SVGAGI. CDR3 amino acids: CASSYSATGRQPQHF. CDR3 bases: TGTGCCAGCAGTTACTCCGCGACAGGGCGGCAGCCCCAGCATTTT.

The chain combines TRBV5-6 with TRBJ2-3, with 7 bases that match TRBD1. The CDR3 totals 16 residues. Trimming took 1 base from V and 8 from J; bases not matched to a gene: 13. The V gene's germline CDR1 is SGHDT and CDR2 YYEEEE. The CDR3 loop is CASSLLGTLPGGTQYF. The CDR3 nucleotides are TGTGCCAGCAGCTTGCTTGGGACACTACCAGGGGGTACGCAGTATTTT.